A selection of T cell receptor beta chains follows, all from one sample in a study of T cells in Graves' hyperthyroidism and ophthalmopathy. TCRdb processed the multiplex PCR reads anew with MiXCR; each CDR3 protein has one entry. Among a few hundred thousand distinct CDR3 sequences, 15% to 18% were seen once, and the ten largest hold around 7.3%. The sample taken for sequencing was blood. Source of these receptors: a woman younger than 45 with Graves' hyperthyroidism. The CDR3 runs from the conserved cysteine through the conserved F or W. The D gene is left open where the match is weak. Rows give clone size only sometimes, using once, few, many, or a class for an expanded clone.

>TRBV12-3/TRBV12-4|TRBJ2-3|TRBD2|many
CASSSSLAGGNTDTQYF
TGTGCCAGCAGTTCCTCACTAGCGGGAGGGAACACAGATACGCAGTATTTT
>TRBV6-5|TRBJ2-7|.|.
CASSSMGPREQYF
TGTGCCAGCAGTTCCATGGGCCCCCGAGAGCAGTACTTC
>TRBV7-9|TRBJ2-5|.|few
CASRPGGGRETQYF
TGTGCCAGCAGACCCGGAGGGGGTCGAGAGACCCAGTACTTC
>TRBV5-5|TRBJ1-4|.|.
CASSLGISGDFEKLFF
TGTGCCAGCAGCTTGGGTATATCAGGGGATTTTGAAAAACTGTTTTTT
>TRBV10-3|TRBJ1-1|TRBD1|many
CATEGAGAPGGEAFF
TGTGCCACCGAGGGGGCGGGTGCGCCGGGCGGTGAAGCTTTCTTT
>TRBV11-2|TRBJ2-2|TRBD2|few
CAIGAGTSGRDFSGELFF
TGTGCCATCGGAGCCGGGACTAGCGGGAGAGATTTCAGCGGGGAGCTGTTTTTT
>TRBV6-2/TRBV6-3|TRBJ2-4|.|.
CASSRYMRDIQYF
TGTGCCAGCAGCCGCTACATGCGGGACATTCAGTACTTC
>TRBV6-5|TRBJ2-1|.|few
CASSYSRLGLNEQFF
TGTGCCAGCAGTTACAGTAGATTGGGGCTGAATGAGCAGTTCTTC
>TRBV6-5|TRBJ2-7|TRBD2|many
CASSYSSGRGEQYF
TGTGCCAGCAGTTACTCAAGCGGGAGAGGCGAGCAGTACTTC
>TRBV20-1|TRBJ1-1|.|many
CSGSLGFTEAFF
TGCAGTGGAAGCCTGGGGTTCACTGAAGCTTTCTTT
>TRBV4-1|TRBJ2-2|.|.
CASRRSTGVAGELFF
TGCGCCAGCAGAAGAAGCACGGGCGTCGCCGGGGAGCTGTTTTTT
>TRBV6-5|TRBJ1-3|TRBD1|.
CASSFRQGAMGNTIYF
TGTGCCAGCAGTTTCAGACAGGGGGCGATGGGAAACACCATATATTTT
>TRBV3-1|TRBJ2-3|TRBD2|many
CASSPRTSGSADTQYF
TGTGCCAGCAGCCCCAGGACTAGCGGGAGTGCAGATACGCAGTATTTT
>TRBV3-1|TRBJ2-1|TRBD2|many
CASSQDPGRVIDEQFF
TGTGCCAGCAGCCAAGATCCCGGGAGGGTGATCGATGAGCAGTTCTTC
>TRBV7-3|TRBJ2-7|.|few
CASSLVHRYEQYF
TGTGCCAGCAGCTTGGTCCACAGGTACGAGCAGTACTTC
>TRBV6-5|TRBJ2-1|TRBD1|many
CASSYGQGLYEQFF
TGTGCCAGCAGTTACGGACAGGGTTTATATGAGCAGTTCTTC
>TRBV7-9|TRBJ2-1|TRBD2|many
CASSSTLAGAYNEQFF
TGTGCCAGCAGCTCAACACTAGCGGGAGCGTACAATGAGCAGTTCTTC
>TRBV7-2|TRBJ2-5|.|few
CASSLEGLVETQYF
TGTGCCAGCAGCTTAGAAGGGTTGGTAGAGACCCAGTACTTC
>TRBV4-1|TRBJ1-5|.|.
CASSHFVTGSGNQPQHF
TGCGCCAGCAGCCATTTCGTTACCGGGAGTGGCAATCAGCCCCAGCATTTT
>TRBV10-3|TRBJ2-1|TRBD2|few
CAISERLAGGPGNEQFF
TGTGCCATCAGTGAGCGATTAGCGGGAGGGCCGGGCAATGAGCAGTTCTTC
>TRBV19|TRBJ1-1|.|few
CASSIGPLNTEAFF
TGTGCCAGTAGTATTGGGCCGCTGAACACTGAAGCTTTCTTT
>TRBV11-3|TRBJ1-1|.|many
CASSYTENTEAFF
TGTGCCAGCAGCTATACAGAGAACACTGAAGCTTTCTTT
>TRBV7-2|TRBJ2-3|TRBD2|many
CASGRRGLATTSTDTQYF
TGTGCCAGCGGGCGAAGAGGACTAGCGACCACTAGCACAGATACGCAGTATTTT
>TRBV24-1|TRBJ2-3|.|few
CATSDLWSDTQYF
TGTGCCACCAGTGATTTGTGGTCAGATACGCAGTATTTT
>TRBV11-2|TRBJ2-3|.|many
CASSPRKSDTQYF
TGTGCCAGCAGCCCCCGGAAATCAGATACGCAGTATTTT
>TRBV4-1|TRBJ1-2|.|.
CASSQDPGTRGYYGYTF
TGCGCCAGCAGCCAAGATCCAGGGACCAGGGGATACTATGGCTACACCTTC
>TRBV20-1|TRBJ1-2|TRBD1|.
CSARGQATGGPQANYGYTF
TGCAGTGCTAGAGGGCAGGCGACAGGGGGTCCCCAGGCCAACTATGGCTACACCTTC
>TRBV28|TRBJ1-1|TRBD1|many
CASSSRQGRGRAEAFF
TGTGCCAGCAGCTCGAGACAGGGAAGGGGTCGTGCGGAAGCTTTCTTT
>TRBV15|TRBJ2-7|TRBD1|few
CATSRATGLAYEQYF
TGTGCCACCAGCAGGGCGACAGGGCTCGCCTACGAGCAGTACTTC
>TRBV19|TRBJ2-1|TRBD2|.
CASSMLAGRGEQFF
TGTGCCAGTAGTATGCTAGCGGGACGGGGTGAGCAGTTCTTC
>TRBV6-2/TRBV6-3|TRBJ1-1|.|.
CASSYSGAEAFF
TGTGCCAGCAGTTACTCAGGGGCCGAAGCTTTCTTT
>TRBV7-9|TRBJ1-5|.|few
CASSLGVGQTNQPQHF
TGTGCCAGCAGCTTAGGAGTTGGGCAGACAAATCAGCCCCAGCATTTT
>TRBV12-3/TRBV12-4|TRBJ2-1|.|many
CASNLGGNEQFF
TGTGCCAGCAACCTAGGTGGCAATGAGCAGTTCTTC
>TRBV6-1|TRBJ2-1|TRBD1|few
CASRRTVGQGSYNEQFF
TGTGCCAGCAGACGGACGGTTGGACAGGGCTCCTACAATGAGCAGTTCTTC
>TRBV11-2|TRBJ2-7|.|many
CASSFIGLAYEQYF
TGTGCCAGCAGCTTCATTGGCCTTGCCTACGAGCAGTACTTC
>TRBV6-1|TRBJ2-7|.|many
CASSEMNEQYF
TGTGCCAGCAGTGAAATGAACGAGCAGTACTTC
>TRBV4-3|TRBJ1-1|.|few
CASSQGTAMNTEAFF
TGCGCCAGCAGCCAAGGGACAGCGATGAACACTGAAGCTTTCTTT
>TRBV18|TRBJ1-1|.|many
CASSPQEGNTEAFF
TGTGCCAGCTCACCGCAGGAGGGGAACACTGAAGCTTTCTTT
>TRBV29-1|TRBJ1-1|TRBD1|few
CSGIGDRGPEAFF
TGCAGCGGGATTGGGGACAGGGGTCCTGAAGCTTTCTTT
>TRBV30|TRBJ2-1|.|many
CAWTLSSYNEQFF
TGTGCCTGGACACTGAGCTCCTACAATGAGCAGTTCTTC
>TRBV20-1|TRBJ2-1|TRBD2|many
CSASRSGRAANEQFF
TGCAGTGCTAGCCGAAGCGGGAGGGCCGCGAATGAGCAGTTCTTC
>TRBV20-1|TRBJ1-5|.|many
CSLQKPGNQPQHF
TGCAGTCTTCAAAAGCCTGGGAATCAGCCCCAGCATTTT
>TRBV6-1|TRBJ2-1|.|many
CASSLKEWGSSYNEQFF
TGTGCCAGCAGCCTGAAGGAGTGGGGGAGCTCCTACAATGAGCAGTTCTTC
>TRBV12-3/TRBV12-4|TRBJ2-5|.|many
CASSTGPSGETQYF
TGTGCCAGCAGTACCGGGCCGTCGGGAGAGACCCAGTACTTC
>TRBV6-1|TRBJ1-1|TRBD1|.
CASTSRRDRASEAFF
TGTGCCAGCACCTCGCGCCGGGACAGGGCTTCTGAAGCTTTCTTT
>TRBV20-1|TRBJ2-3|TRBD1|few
CSASQGSTDTQYF
TGCAGTGCCTCACAGGGGAGCACAGATACGCAGTATTTT
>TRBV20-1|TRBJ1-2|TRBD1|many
CSYQTGGYGYTF
TGCAGTTACCAGACAGGGGGCTATGGCTACACCTTC
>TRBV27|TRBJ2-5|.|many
CASKPGWGETQYF
TGTGCCAGCAAACCCGGTTGGGGGGAGACCCAGTACTTC
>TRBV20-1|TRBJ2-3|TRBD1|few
CSASQSRTGWGTDTQYF
TGCAGTGCTAGTCAGAGCAGGACAGGGTGGGGCACAGATACGCAGTATTTT
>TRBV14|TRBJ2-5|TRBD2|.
CASSLGLAGGLETQYF
TGTGCCAGCAGCCTCGGACTAGCGGGAGGGTTAGAGACCCAGTACTTC
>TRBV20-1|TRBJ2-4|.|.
CSAGDLAKNIQYF
TGCAGCGCTGGAGACCTAGCCAAAAACATTCAGTACTTC
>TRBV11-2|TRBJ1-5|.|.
CASSPQGLGNQPQHF
TGTGCCAGCAGCCCACAGGGTCTCGGCAATCAGCCCCAGCATTTT